The present entry profiles one T cell receptor beta chain with its context. These data originate in a study of technical replicates of blood from a few donors. TCRdb's copy holds only in-frame clones and misses some; the assay was immunoSEQ multiplex PCR. The repertoire holds tens of thousands of clones, with over 90% as singletons. The TCR was taken from a human donor in good health. Some clones in this sample may be carry-over from other donors' samples. Sequencing was performed on PBMCs.

In DNA, the CDR3 is TGTGCCAGTAGTATCGATACAGGAGGGAGACCCCTGCAGTATTTT. Its translation: CASSIDTGGRPLQYF. The chain recombines TRBV19 with TRBJ2-3; D possibly corresponds to TRBD2 (6 bases). V gave up 3 bases and J gave up 11 bases, with 21 bases separating them. The CDR3 has 15 residues. The germline V gene encodes CDR1 LNHDA and CDR2 SQIVND (reference sequence).